The T cell receptor (beta chain) described here comes from a study of T cell changes during pregnancy in multiple sclerosis. Sequencing used immunoSEQ multiplex PCR; TCRdb keeps in-frame clones, though not all of them. The sample lists 70,000 or so clones; around 90% were seen once. The CDR3 totals 14 residues. Per germline, CDR1 MDHEN and CDR2 SYDVKM. The V end lost 4 bases, the J end lost 2 bases, and 11 bases lay between the germline ends. Sequenced here: CD4+ T cells from peripheral blood mononuclear cells, sampled before pregnancy. The genes are TRBV28 and TRBJ1-2; D is unresolved. The receptor was isolated from a female donor with multiple sclerosis, enrolled in a pregnancy study. The CDR3 coding sequence is TGTGCCAGCAGTTCTGTACTGATAAACTATGGCTACACCTTC. Protein sequence: CASSSVLINYGYTF.